Detailed here is one T cell receptor (beta chain). The antigen is not known. Data came from immunoSEQ multiplex PCR; TCRdb stores just in-frame clones and leaves some out. The sample lists approximately 80,000 clones; 80% to 90% were seen once. These data belong to a study of T cell responses to AZD1222 COVID-19 vaccine. Trimming shortened V by 1 base and J by 3 bases, and 14 bases separated the two germline ends. CDR3 length equals 15 residues. CDR1 is SGDLS and CDR2 is YYNGEE in the germline V gene. General study points: White British donors predominated, females outnumbered males, and clonal diversity was possibly underestimated. Increased Spike-specific TCR breadth and depth were observed after two AZD1222 doses.

The specimen comprised peripheral blood, sampled on day 0 of AZD1222 vaccination. The TCR sequence derives from an adult in good health. This chain uses TRBV9 with TRBJ2-7; the D gene is possibly TRBD2 (5 bases). This CDR3 is CASSVSGSSFYEQYF. The CDR3 DNA reads TGTGCCAGCAGCGTAAGTGGGAGTAGCTTCTACGAGCAGTACTTC.